This record concerns one T cell receptor (beta chain) sequence. This sample is part of a study of blood T cell repertoires in COVID-19. Study information: There were acute and convalescent COVID-19 samples, and they came from the United States, Italy and Spain.

Generated by immunoSEQ multiplex PCR, the TCRdb table keeps only in-frame clones and is missing some. The profile covers about 78,000 clones, with more than 75% appearing a single time and 4.9% taken by the ten largest. Between the trimmed V and J ends, which lost 6 bases and 3 bases, there was a span of 12 bases. This CDR3 comprises 14 residues. Looked up from germline, CDR1 is LNHDA and CDR2 is SQIVND (reference sequence). The chain couples TRBV19 to TRBJ1-3, with D maybe TRBD1 (6 bases). Sequencing was performed on peripheral blood. This sequence originates from a man over 45 with active or convalescent COVID-19. Here the CDR3 reads CASSSGQIGNTIYF. In nucleotides, the CDR3 is TGTGCCAGTAGCTCCGGACAGATTGGAAACACCATATATTTT.